The T cell receptor (beta chain) under discussion was sequenced for a study of T cells in Graves' hyperthyroidism and ophthalmopathy. Ophthalmopathy cases scored 3 or more on the Clinical Activity Score and 4 or more on NOSPECS grade, with duration below 3 months. To note about this clonotype: Its antigen is unidentified.

The germline CDR1 and CDR2 sequences are LNHDA and SQIVND (reference sequence). Trimming shortened V by 3 bases and J by 1 base, and 13 bases separated the two germline ends. The CDR3 has 16 residues. Study observations and caveats: Most expanded thyroid clonotypes above 0.001 recurred in blood. A model of 13 V-J pairs discriminated ophthalmopathy from stable hyperthyroidism.

The CDR3 regions of TCR beta were amplified from RNA transcripts. With the HTBI primer set, the TCR CDR3 went through a first round of RT-PCR. TCRdb re-called the multiplex PCR reads through MiXCR, storing one row per CDR3 protein. The profile shows fewer than 450,000 distinct CDR3 sequences, 13% to 15% of them singletons. The V and J genes are TRBV19 and TRBJ1-3, with D unresolved. The sequencing sample was made of blood. The sequence derives from an older woman with Graves' ophthalmopathy. CDR3: CASSIALHWSGNTIYF. Here the CDR3 DNA reads TGTGCCAGTAGTATCGCCCTCCACTGGTCTGGAAACACCATATATTTT.